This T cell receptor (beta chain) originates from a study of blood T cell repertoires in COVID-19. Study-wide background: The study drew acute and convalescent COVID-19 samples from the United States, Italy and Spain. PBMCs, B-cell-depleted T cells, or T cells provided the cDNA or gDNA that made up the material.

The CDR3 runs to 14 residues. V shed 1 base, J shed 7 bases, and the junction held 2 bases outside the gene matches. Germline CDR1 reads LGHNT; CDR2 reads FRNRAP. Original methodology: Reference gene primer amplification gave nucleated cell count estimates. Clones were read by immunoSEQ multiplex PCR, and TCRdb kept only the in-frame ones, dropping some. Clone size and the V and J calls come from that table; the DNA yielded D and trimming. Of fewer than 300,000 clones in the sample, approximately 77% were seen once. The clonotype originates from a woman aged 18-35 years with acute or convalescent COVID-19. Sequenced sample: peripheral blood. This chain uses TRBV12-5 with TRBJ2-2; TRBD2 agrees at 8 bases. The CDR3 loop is CASGLGTSFGELFF. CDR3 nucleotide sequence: TGTGCTAGTGGTTTGGGGACTAGCTTCGGGGAGCTGTTTTTT.